This T cell receptor (beta chain) was sequenced in a study of blood T cell repertoires in COVID-19. Across the whole study: Acute-phase and convalescent COVID-19 samples originated in the United States, Italy and Spain. The analysed material was cDNA or gDNA that came from T cells, B-cell-depleted T cells, or PBMCs.

In the original processing: Amplification with reference gene primers provided the estimates of nucleated cell counts. Method: immunoSEQ multiplex PCR; TCRdb's copy keeps in-frame clones and lacks some. V and J calls and clone size follow that table, whereas D and trimming were derived from the DNA. The repertoire holds roughly 95,000 clones, with around 90% as singletons. The CDR3 runs to 14 residues. Germline values: CDR1 SGHAT, CDR2 FQNNGV. V dropped 3 bases and J dropped 2; count of bases not matched to a gene: 3. This chain links TRBV11-2 with TRBJ2-7, with 8 bases fitting TRBD2. Material for sequencing was peripheral blood. This sequence was found in a woman in her forties or fifties in a cohort sampled during active COVID-19. For the CDR3, the DNA is TGTGCCAGCAGCTTTAGCGGGGCCACCTACGAGCAGTACTTC. Amino acids: CASSFSGATYEQYF.